The 25 T cell receptor beta chains in this list originate from one sample, sequenced in a study of CD8 T cells in Susac syndrome (dated by TCRdb to the late 2010s). The library relied on the immunoSEQ multiplex PCR assay. RNA was extracted using the RNeasy kit, and roughly 0.5 to 1 microgram was reverse transcribed with random hexamers. TCRdb reanalyzed the raw reads on its own, using fastp at Q25 for trimming and MiXCR for clone calling, and kept in-frame beta chains. Rows with a matching CDR3 protein are joined into one entry that keeps the most common DNA and genes. This sample lists more than 110,000 distinct CDR3 sequences; around 94% were detected once. 0.27% of the sample lies in the top ten. What was sequenced was CD8+ T cells from PBMCs. The receptors derive from a human donor in good health.

The chain couples TRBV29-1 to TRBJ1-2; no firm D call. Germline lookup yields CDR1 SQVTM and CDR2 ANQGSEA. The CDR3 sequence is 15 residues long. V lost 1 base and J 3 bases, leaving 15 bases between the germline ends. The CDR3 nucleotides read TGCAGCGTTGAAGGGACCCTAGGACGGGACTATGGCTACACCTTC. Translating it yields CSVEGTLGRDYGYTF.

The genes are TRBV3-1 and TRBJ1-2; no definite D call. Germline-derived CDR1 and CDR2 are LGHDT and YNNKEL (reference sequence). The CDR3 totals 14 residues. Trimming took 0 bases from V and 4 from J, leaving 9 bases between them. The CDR3 loop reads CASSQDRFPYGYTF. The CDR3, as DNA: TGTGCCAGCAGCCAAGACAGGTTTCCCTATGGCTACACCTTC.

The V and J genes are TRBV7-9 and TRBJ2-7; D is unclear. Trimming took 5 bases from V and 3 from J, leaving 11 bases between them. The germline CDR1 and CDR2 sequences are SEHNR and FQNEAQ (reference sequence). There are 13 residues in the CDR3. The CDR3 reads CASSIELNYEQYF. CDR3 coding DNA: TGTGCCAGCAGCATAGAACTAAACTACGAGCAGTACTTC.

This sequence joins TRBV16 and TRBJ1-3, with D unclear. Germline CDR1 reads KGHSY; CDR2 reads FQNENV. Trimming left V 4 bases short and J 8 bases short, with 15 bases between. The CDR3 has 14 residues. The CDR3 coding sequence is TGTGCCAGCAGCCCGTCGGACCGCGGGGACACCATATATTTT. It is translated as CASSPSDRGDTIYF.

The V gene is TRBV20-1, the J gene TRBJ2-7; 7 bases line up with TRBD1. The CDR3 contains 12 residues. J gave up 2 bases and V 6 bases, and 4 bases lay outside the gene matches. The V gene's germline CDR1 is DFQATT and CDR2 SNEGSKA (reference sequence). The CDR3 loop reads CSATGTAYEQYF. CDR3 nucleotides: TGCAGTGCAACCGGGACAGCCTACGAGCAGTACTTC.

The chain couples TRBV29-1 to TRBJ2-1; 14 bases are shared with TRBD2. J lost 10 bases, V lost 5 bases, and 7 bases had no gene match. Germline assignment: CDR1 SQVTM and CDR2 ANQGSEA. There are 14 residues in the CDR3. The CDR3 region has the DNA TGCAGCGTTCTAGGGACTAGCGGGAGCATGGAGCAGTTCTTC. Its protein product is CSVLGTSGSMEQFF.

This chain connects TRBV28 to TRBJ2-1; 10 nucleotides match TRBD2. Per the germline V gene, CDR1 is MDHEN and CDR2 is SYDVKM. There are 16 residues in the CDR3. V lost 6 bases to trimming and J lost 7 bases; unmatched junction nucleotides: 12. CDR3 bases: TGTGCCAGCAGGGATCCTAGCGGGAGCCGGGGAAATGAGCAGTTCTTC. It encodes CASRDPSGSRGNEQFF.

In DNA form, the CDR3 reads TGTGCCTCGACTGTGCGGGCTGGAGAGCAGTACTTC. This translates into CASTVRAGEQYF. The chain has TRBV30 and TRBJ2-7; maybe TRBD2 (5 bases). V shed 7 bases and J shed 7 bases, with 17 bases lying between them. This CDR3 is built from 12 residues. Per the germline V gene, CDR1 is GTSNPN and CDR2 is SVGIG (reference sequence). Drawing the rest from reference TRBV30 and TRBJ2-7, the complete variable domain is SQTIHQWPATLVQPVGSPLSLECTVEGTSNPNLYWYRQAAGRGLQLLFYSVGIGQISSEVPQNLSASRPQDRQFILSSKKLLLSDSGFYLCASTVRAGEQYFGPGTRLTVT.

J is TRBJ1-5 and V is TRBV28; D perhaps matches TRBD1 (6 bases). V gave up 2 bases and J gave up 6 bases, with 11 bases separating them. This CDR3 is built from 14 residues. In germline, CDR1 is MDHEN, CDR2 SYDVKM. CDR3 loop: CASSLEQGVQPQHF. CDR3 coding DNA: TGTGCCAGCAGTTTAGAACAGGGTGTTCAGCCCCAGCATTTT.

The chain employs TRBV9 and TRBJ1-2, with D perhaps TRBD1 (5 bases). V was shortened by 1 base and J by 6 bases, with 25 bases between the two germline ends. Germline lookup yields CDR1 SGDLS and CDR2 YYNGEE. The CDR3 contains 18 residues. This CDR3 reads CASSVSPSREVVWDGYTF. CDR3 nucleotide sequence: TGTGCCAGCAGCGTATCCCCAAGCAGGGAGGTCGTGTGGGATGGCTACACCTTC.

J is TRBJ2-3 and V is TRBV27; 10 bases are a match to TRBD2. In germline, CDR1 is MNHEY, CDR2 SMNVEV (reference sequence). The CDR3 length is 15 residues. V lost 5 bases, J lost 2 bases, and 4 bases stayed unmatched. As DNA, the CDR3 is TGTGCCAGCAGTCCGGGACTAGCGACCACAGATACGCAGTATTTT. This encodes CASSPGLATTDTQYF.

V is TRBV25-1 and J is TRBJ2-3; D remains ambiguous. The CDR3 totals 13 residues. Germline CDR1 and CDR2: MGHDK and SYGVNS. V lost 1 base, J lost 0 bases, and 2 bases lay in between. CDR3 in DNA: TGTGCCAGCAGTGAATTAAGCACAGATACGCAGTATTTT. Residues: CASSELSTDTQYF.

The J gene is TRBJ2-7, the V gene TRBV29-1, with D maybe TRBD2 (7 bases). Germline assignment: CDR1 SQVTM and CDR2 ANQGSEA. There are 12 residues in the CDR3. Trimming removed 4 bases from V and 2 bases from J, with 9 bases in between. The CDR3 DNA is TGCAGCGTTGGGGGGGGCCCCTACGAGCAGTACTTC. It yields the protein CSVGGGPYEQYF.

The V and J genes are TRBV4-2 and TRBJ2-7; the match to TRBD1 covers 7 bases. This CDR3 spans 14 amino acids. With 4 bases clipped from V and 3 bases from J, the junction kept 6 bases outside the gene matches. Germline CDR1 is LGHNA and CDR2 is YNFKEQ. The CDR3 DNA reads TGTGCCAGCAGCCCCACAGGGGTGAGCTACGAGCAGTACTTC. Translated: CASSPTGVSYEQYF.

The genes are TRBV7-2 and TRBJ2-7, with D hard to call. The CDR3 covers 15 residues. CDR1 SGHTA and CDR2 FQGNSA come from the germline V gene. Trimming pared 4 bases from V and 4 bases from J, leaving 17 bases between. The CDR3 reads CASSYRDRPGYEQYF. CDR3 DNA: TGTGCCAGCAGCTATCGAGACCGCCCTGGATACGAGCAGTACTTC.

The J gene is TRBJ2-7, the V gene TRBV4-2; D is ambiguous. Germline V lookup: CDR1 LGHNA, CDR2 YNFKEQ. The CDR3 loop spans 17 amino acids. Trimming removed 2 bases at V and 3 bases at J, with 20 bases between. CDR3 loop: CASSQRGSGARIYEQYF. The CDR3 DNA reads as TGTGCCAGCAGCCAACGTGGCAGTGGAGCGAGGATCTACGAGCAGTACTTC.

This rearrangement joins TRBV4-3 to TRBJ1-2; 8 bases line up with TRBD1. Germline loops: CDR1 LGHNA, CDR2 YSLEER. The CDR3 covers 14 residues. J was trimmed by 6 bases and V by 4 bases; bases with no gene match: 7. The CDR3 DNA reads as TGCGCCAGCAGCCCCCTCGCAGGGGGCGATGGCTACACCTTC. Its translation: CASSPLAGGDGYTF.

The gene calls are TRBV15 and TRBJ2-5; possible D gene TRBD2, 5 bases. CDR3 size: 14 residues. CDR1 is LNHNV and CDR2 is YYDKDF in the germline V gene (reference sequence). V was trimmed by 4 bases and J by 5 bases, leaving 14 bases between them. The CDR3 sequence is CATSIRTVLETQYF. The CDR3, as DNA: TGTGCCACCAGCATTAGGACTGTCCTCGAGACCCAGTACTTC.

V and J are TRBV9 and TRBJ2-7, with 9 positions matching TRBD1. The CDR3 covers 14 residues. Trimming cost V 4 bases and J 6 bases; bases outside gene matches: 8. Germline CDR1 SGDLS, CDR2 YYNGEE. The CDR3 bases are TGTGCCAGCAGCCCACTGGACAGGGGAGGCGAGCAGTACTTC. Translation: CASSPLDRGGEQYF. The whole variable domain, filled in from reference TRBV9 and TRBJ2-7, reads DSGVTQTPKHLITATGQRVTLRCSPRSGDLSVYWYQQSLDQGLQFLIQYYNGEERAKGNILERFSAQQFPDLHSELNLSSLELGDSALYFCASSPLDRGGEQYFGPGTRLTVT.

The V gene is TRBV20-1, the J gene TRBJ2-1; the D gene is possibly TRBD1 (5 bases). Looked up from germline, CDR1 is DFQATT and CDR2 is SNEGSKA (reference sequence). This CDR3 is 10 amino acids long. Between the trimmed V and J ends, which lost 4 bases and 9 bases, there was a span of 7 bases. The chain's CDR3 is CSATRGEQFF. The CDR3 DNA is TGCAGTGCTACTAGGGGTGAGCAGTTCTTC.

The chain is built from TRBV4-3 and TRBJ1-1; D not certain. CDR1 LGHNA and CDR2 YSLEER come from the germline V gene. This CDR3 has 15 amino acids. The V and J ends lost 1 base and 3 bases respectively, with 12 bases between them. As DNA, the CDR3 is TGCGCCAGCAGCCAAGGGATTGGGATGCACACTGAAGCTTTCTTT. This sequence encodes CASSQGIGMHTEAFF.

This clonotype was observed a single time. The V and J genes are TRBV27 and TRBJ2-7; 10 bases agree with TRBD2. CDR3 size: 15 residues. V shed 0 bases and J 6 bases; nucleotides not matched to a gene: 5. Looked up from germline, CDR1 is MNHEY and CDR2 is SMNVEV (reference sequence). Here the CDR3 DNA reads TGTGCCAGCAGTTTATCCGGGACTAGCGTAGGCGAGCAGTACTTC. This codes for CASSLSGTSVGEQYF.

The genes are TRBV29-1 and TRBJ1-1; D is unresolved. The germline V gene has CDR1 SQVTM and CDR2 ANQGSEA. CDR3 length: 14 residues. V gave up 0 bases and J gave up 1 base, with 9 bases separating them. The CDR3 loop reads CSVEDGSKNTEAFF. Here the CDR3 DNA reads TGCAGCGTTGAAGATGGCAGCAAGAACACTGAAGCTTTCTTT. Looking up the rest from reference TRBV29-1 and TRBJ1-1 gives the full variable domain: SAVISQKPSRDICQRGTSLTIQCQVDSQVTMMFWYRQQPGQSLTLIATANQGSEATYESGFVIDKFPISRPNLTFSTLTVSNMSPEDSSIYLCSVEDGSKNTEAFFGQGTRLTVV.

V is TRBV27 and J is TRBJ2-7, with 9 bases fitting TRBD1. This CDR3 comprises 14 residues. CDR1 and CDR2 from the germline V gene are MNHEY and SMNVEV (reference sequence). V lost 6 bases to trimming and J lost 0 bases; unmatched junction nucleotides: 3. The CDR3 here is CASRRTGDSYEQYF. Written as DNA, the CDR3 is TGTGCCAGCAGACGGACAGGGGACTCCTACGAGCAGTACTTC.

The V call is TRBV1, the J call TRBJ2-7; TRBD1 reflects the table's D call only, with no check against the DNA. TRBV1 is a known pseudogene. The CDR3 is 15 amino acids. CDR3 nucleotides: TGCACCAGCAAGACAGGGGGAGGGTCCCCCTACGAGCAGTACTTC. Protein product: CTSKTGGGSPYEQYF.